This T cell receptor beta chain appears in the sequencing data of a study of T cell repertoires in cytomegalovirus infection. TCRdb re-called the reads through MiXCR, storing one row per CDR3 protein. This sample has some 680,000 distinct CDR3 sequences, with under 40% found just once. This CDR3 is 17 amino acids long. V shed 6 bases and J shed 5 bases, with 22 bases lying between them. Germline CDR1 and CDR2: SGHVS and FNYEAQ. This clonotype has a handful of counts. The chain couples TRBV7-6 to TRBJ1-4; a possible D gene is TRBD1 (5 bases). The clonotype originates from a human donor in good health (CMV status not recorded). Some clones in this sample may be carry-over from other donors' samples. The sequencing sample was made of PBMCs. CDR3 bases: TGTGCCAGCAGTTGGAAGTCCCGAATGGGGCCAAATGAAAAACTGTTTTTT. It yields the protein CASSWKSRMGPNEKLFF.